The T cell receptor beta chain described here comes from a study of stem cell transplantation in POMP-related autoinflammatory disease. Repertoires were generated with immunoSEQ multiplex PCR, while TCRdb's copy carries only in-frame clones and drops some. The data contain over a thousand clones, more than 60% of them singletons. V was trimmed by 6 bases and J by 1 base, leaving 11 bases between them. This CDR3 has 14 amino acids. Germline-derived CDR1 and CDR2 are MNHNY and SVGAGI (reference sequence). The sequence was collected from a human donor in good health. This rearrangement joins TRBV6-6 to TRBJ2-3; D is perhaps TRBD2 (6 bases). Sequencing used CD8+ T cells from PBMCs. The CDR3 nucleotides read TGTGCCAGCAGCTTCGGGACTCGCACAGATACGCAGTATTTT. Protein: CASSFGTRTDTQYF.